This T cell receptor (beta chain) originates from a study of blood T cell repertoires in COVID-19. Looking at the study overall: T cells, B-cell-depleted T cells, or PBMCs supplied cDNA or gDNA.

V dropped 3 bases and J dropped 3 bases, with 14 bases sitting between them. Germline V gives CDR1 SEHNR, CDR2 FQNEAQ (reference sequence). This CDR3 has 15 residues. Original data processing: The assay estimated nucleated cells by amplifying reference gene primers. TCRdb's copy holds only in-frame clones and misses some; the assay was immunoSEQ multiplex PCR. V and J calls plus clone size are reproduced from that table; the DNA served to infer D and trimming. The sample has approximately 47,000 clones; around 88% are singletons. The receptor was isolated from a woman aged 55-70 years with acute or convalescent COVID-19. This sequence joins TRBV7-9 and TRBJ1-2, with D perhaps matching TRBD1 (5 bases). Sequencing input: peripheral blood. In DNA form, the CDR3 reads TGTGCCAGCAGCTTCCTCCAGCAGGGTGACTATGGCTACACCTTC. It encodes CASSFLQQGDYGYTF.